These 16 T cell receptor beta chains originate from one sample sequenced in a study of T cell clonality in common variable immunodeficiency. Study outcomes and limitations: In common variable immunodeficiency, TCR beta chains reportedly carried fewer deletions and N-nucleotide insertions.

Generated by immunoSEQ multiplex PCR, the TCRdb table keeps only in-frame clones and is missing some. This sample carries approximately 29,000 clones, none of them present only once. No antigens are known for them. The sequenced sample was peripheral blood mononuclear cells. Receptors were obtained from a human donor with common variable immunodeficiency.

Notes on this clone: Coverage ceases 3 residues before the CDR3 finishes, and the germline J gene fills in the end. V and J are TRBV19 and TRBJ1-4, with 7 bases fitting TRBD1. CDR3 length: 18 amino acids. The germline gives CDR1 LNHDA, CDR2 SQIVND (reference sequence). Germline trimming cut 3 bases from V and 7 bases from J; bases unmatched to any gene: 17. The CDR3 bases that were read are TGTGCCAGTAGTATTTTGGACAGGTCGTCGAAGGCAAGTGAAAAA. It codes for CASSILDRSSKASEK. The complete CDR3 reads CASSILDRSSKASEKLFF.

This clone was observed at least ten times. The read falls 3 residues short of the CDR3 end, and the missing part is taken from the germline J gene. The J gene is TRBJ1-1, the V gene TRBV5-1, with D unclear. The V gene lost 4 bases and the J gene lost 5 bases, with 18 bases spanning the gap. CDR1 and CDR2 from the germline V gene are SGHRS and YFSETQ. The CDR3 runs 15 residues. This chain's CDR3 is CASSRQASAGTEAFF. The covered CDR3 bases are TGCGCCAGCAGCCGCCAGGCATCTGCGGGGACTGAA.

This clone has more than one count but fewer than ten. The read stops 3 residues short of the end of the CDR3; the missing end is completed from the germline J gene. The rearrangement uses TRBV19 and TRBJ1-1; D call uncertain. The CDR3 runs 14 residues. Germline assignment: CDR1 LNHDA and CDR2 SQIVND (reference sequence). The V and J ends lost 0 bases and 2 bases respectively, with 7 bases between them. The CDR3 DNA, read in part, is TGTGCCAGTAGTATAGAAGGCCGTAACACTGAA. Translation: CASSIEGRNTE. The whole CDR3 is CASSIEGRNTEAFF.

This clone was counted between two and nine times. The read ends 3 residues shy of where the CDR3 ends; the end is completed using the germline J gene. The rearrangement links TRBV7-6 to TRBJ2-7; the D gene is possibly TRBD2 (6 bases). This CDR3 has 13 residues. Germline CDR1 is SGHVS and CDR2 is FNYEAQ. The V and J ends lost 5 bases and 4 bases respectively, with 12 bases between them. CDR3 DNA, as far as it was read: TGTGCCAGCAGCCCCCCCGGGACTTACGAG. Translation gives CASSPPGTYE. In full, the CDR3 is CASSPPGTYEQYF.

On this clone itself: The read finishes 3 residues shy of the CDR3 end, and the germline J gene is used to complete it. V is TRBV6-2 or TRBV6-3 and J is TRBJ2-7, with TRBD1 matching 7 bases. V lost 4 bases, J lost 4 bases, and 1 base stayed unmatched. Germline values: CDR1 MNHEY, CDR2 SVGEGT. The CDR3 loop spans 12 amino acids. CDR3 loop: CASSSDRYEQYF. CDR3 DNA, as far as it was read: TGTGCCAGCAGTTCGGACAGGTACGAG.

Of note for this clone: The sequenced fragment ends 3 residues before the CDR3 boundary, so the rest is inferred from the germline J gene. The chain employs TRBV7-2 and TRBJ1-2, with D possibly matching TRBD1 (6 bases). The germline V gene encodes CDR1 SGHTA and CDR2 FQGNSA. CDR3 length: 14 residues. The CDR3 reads CASSPPSGAEGYTF. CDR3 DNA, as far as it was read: TGTGCCAGCAGCCCCCCGTCAGGGGCTGAAGGC.

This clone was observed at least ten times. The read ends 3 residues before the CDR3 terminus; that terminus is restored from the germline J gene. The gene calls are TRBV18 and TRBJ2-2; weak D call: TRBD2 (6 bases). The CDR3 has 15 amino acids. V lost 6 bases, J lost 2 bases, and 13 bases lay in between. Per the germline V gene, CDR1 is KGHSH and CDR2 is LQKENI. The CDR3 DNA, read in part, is TGTGCCAGCTCGCCCGGGACTTATAACACCGGGGAG. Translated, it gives CASSPGTYNTGE. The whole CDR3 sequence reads CASSPGTYNTGELFF.

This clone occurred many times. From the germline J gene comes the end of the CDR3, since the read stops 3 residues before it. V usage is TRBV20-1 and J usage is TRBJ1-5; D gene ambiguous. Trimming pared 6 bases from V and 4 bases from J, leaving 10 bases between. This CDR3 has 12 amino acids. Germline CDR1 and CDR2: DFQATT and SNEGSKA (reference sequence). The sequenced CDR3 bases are TGCAGTGCCGCCCCACAGAATCAGCCC. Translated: CSAAPQNQP. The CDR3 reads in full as CSAAPQNQPQHF.

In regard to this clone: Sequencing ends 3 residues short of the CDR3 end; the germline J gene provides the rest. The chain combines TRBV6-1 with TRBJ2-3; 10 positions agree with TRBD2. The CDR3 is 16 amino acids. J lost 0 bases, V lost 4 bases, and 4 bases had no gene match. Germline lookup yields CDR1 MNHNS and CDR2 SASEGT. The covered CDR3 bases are TGTGCCAGCAGTGTCCAACTAGCGGGGAGCACAGATACG. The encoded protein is CASSVQLAGSTDT. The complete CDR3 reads CASSVQLAGSTDTQYF.

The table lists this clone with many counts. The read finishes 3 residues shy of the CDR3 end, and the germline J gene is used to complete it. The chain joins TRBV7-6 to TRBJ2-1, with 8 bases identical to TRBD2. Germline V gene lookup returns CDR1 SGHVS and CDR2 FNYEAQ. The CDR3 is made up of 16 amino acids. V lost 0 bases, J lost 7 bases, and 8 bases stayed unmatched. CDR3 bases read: TGTGCCAGCAGCTTAGCCGGCGCGGGGGGAGGGAATGAG. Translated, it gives CASSLAGAGGGNE. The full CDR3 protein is CASSLAGAGGGNEQFF.

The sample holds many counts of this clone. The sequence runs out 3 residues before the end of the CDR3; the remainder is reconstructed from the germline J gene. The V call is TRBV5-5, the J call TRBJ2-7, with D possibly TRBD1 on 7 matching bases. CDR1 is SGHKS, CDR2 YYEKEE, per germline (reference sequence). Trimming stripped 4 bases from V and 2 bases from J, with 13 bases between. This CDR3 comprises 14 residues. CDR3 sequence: CASSRAGQPYEQYF. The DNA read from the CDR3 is TGTGCCAGCAGCCGGGCGGGACAGCCCTACGAG.

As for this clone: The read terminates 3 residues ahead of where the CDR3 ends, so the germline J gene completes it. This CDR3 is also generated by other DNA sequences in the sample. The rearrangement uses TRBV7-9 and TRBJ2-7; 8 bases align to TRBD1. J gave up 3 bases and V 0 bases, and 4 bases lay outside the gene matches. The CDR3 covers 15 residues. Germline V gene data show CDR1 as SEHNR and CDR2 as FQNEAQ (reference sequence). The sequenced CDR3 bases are TGTGCCAGCAGCTTAGCTGCAGGGGGCCTCTACGAG. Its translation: CASSLAAGGLYE. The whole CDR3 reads CASSLAAGGLYEQYF.

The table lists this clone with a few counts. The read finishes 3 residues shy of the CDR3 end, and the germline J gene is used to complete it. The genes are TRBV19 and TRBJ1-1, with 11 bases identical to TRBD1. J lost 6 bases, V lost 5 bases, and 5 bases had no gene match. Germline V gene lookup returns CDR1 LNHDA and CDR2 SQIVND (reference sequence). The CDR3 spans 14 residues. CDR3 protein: CASSRTGGKAEAFF. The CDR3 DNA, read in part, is TGTGCCAGTAGTCGGACAGGGGGCAAGGCTGAA.

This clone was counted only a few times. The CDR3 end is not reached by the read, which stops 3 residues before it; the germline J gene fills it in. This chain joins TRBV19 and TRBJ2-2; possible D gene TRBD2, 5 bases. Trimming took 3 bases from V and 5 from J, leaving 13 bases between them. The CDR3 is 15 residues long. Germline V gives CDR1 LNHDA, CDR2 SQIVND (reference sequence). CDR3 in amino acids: CASSMFEGLTGELFF. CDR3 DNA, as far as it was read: TGTGCCAGTAGTATGTTCGAGGGTCTGACCGGGGAG.

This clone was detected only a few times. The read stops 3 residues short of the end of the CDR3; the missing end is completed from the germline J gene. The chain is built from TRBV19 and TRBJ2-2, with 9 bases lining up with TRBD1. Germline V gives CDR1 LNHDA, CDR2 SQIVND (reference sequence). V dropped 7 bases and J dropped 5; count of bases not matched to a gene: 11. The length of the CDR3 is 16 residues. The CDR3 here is CASNTRTGARTGELFF. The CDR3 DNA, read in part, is TGTGCCAGTAACACCCGGACAGGGGCGAGGACCGGGGAG.

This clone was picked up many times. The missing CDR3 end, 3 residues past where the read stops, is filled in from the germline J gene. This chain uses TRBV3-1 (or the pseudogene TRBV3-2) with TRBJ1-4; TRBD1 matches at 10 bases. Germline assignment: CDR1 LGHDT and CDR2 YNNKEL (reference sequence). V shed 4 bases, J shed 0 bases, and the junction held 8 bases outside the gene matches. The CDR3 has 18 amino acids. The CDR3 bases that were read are TGTGCCAGCAGCCGAAGGACAGGGGGAAGAGCAACTAATGAAAAA. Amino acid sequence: CASSRRTGGRATNEK. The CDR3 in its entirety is CASSRRTGGRATNEKLFF.